Each of the 9 T cell receptor beta chains below was sequenced from the same sample in a study of cytomegalovirus exposure and HLA in healthy donors. 60 Vbeta and 13 Jbeta primers were used in PCR. Sequencing used immunoSEQ multiplex PCR; TCRdb keeps in-frame clones, though not all of them. This sample has around 180,000 clones; approximately 84% occur once, and the top ten carry 4.8%. Sequencing was done on a sample of PBMCs. All receptors come from a girl aged 5 to 17 in good health and CMV-seropositive.

The V and J genes are TRBV7-2 and TRBJ1-4, with D possibly being TRBD1 (6 bases). Germline values: CDR1 SGHTA, CDR2 FQGNSA. The CDR3 runs to 13 residues. The V and J ends lost 4 bases and 8 bases respectively, with 11 bases between them. The CDR3 DNA reads as TGTGCCAGCAGCTCAGGGGCCGGCGAAAAACTGTTTTTT. It translates to CASSSGAGEKLFF. The whole variable domain, remainder taken from reference TRBV7-2 and TRBJ1-4, is GAGVSQSPSNKVTEKGKDVELRCDPISGHTALYWYRQSLGQGLEFLIYFQGNSAPDKSGLPSDRFSAERTGGSVSTLTIQRTQQEDSAVYLCASSSGAGEKLFFGSGTQLSVL.

J is TRBJ2-1 and V is TRBV4-1, with TRBD2 matching over 9 bases. CDR1 is MGHRA and CDR2 is YSYEKL in the germline V gene. The CDR3 consists of 17 residues. Trimming at V came to 1 base and at J to 1 base, leaving 5 bases not matched to a gene. The DNA of the CDR3 is TGCGCCAGCAGCCAAGGGCGGGGGGGTTTGTCCTACAATGAGCAGTTCTTC. As protein: CASSQGRGGLSYNEQFF.

CDR3 sequence (DNA): TGTGCCAGCAGTGGGCATAACAGGAGATCGAACACTGAAGCTTTCTTT. Protein sequence: CASSGHNRRSNTEAFF. The chain combines TRBV25-1 with TRBJ1-1; maybe TRBD1 (5 bases). CDR1 is MGHDK, CDR2 SYGVNS, per germline. V shed 4 bases and J shed 1 base, with 16 bases lying between them. This CDR3 contains 16 residues. The whole variable domain, filled in from reference TRBV25-1 and TRBJ1-1, reads EADIYQTPRYLVIGTGKKITLECSQTMGHDKMYWYQQDPGMELHLIHYSYGVNSTEKGDLSSESTVSRIRTEHFPLTLESARPSHTSQYLCASSGHNRRSNTEAFFGQGTRLTVV.

CDR3 in DNA: TGTGCCACCCGAGACAGCTCCTACGAGCAGTACTTC. Its protein product is CATRDSSYEQYF. This chain connects TRBV19 to TRBJ2-7; D is possibly TRBD1 (5 bases). The CDR3 is 12 amino acids. Germline assignment: CDR1 LNHDA and CDR2 SQIVND (reference sequence). V was shortened by 10 bases and J by 0 bases, with 10 bases between the two germline ends.

V usage is TRBV4-2 and J usage is TRBJ2-2, with 9 nucleotides matching TRBD1. The V gene end was trimmed by 1 base and the J gene end by 4 bases; junction bases not matched to a gene: 10. The CDR3 is 18 residues long. CDR1 LGHNA and CDR2 YNFKEQ come from the germline V gene. In DNA, the CDR3 is TGTGCCAGCAGCCAAGCCCTCCGGACAGGGGCGGGCACCGGGGAGCTGTTTTTT. Protein product: CASSQALRTGAGTGELFF.

V and J are TRBV6-7 and TRBJ2-1; 10 positions match TRBD1. TRBV6-7 is marked as an open reading frame, function uncertain. The J segment lost 0 bases and the V segment lost 2 bases, leaving 7 bases of the junction unmatched. The CDR3 totals 18 residues. The CDR3 nucleotides read TGTGCCAGCAGTTACGAGGACAGGGGGACTTGCTCCTACAATGAGCAGTTCTTC. Its protein is CASSYEDRGTCSYNEQFF.

V and J are TRBV27 and TRBJ2-7; 9 bases match TRBD1. Germline CDR1 reads MNHEY; CDR2 reads SMNVEV (reference sequence). CDR3 length: 14 amino acids. Trimming at V came to 3 bases and at J to 7 bases, leaving 7 bases not matched to a gene. The CDR3 sequence is CASSLGGQGQEQYF. DNA of the CDR3: TGTGCCAGCAGTTTGGGGGGACAGGGACAGGAGCAGTACTTC.

This clone was seen only once. The chain is built from TRBV2 and TRBJ2-7; D might be TRBD2 (6 bases). Deletions cut 5 bases from V and 4 bases from J, with 24 bases between. CDR3 length: 17 residues. The germline V gene encodes CDR1 SNHLY and CDR2 FYNNEI. The CDR3 DNA sequence: TGTGCCAGCAGTCCCCAGTGGTGGAGGGATCCTGTATACGAGCAGTACTTC. Amino acids: CASSPQWWRDPVYEQYF. The full variable domain, completed using reference TRBV2 and TRBJ2-7, is EPEVTQTPSHQVTQMGQEVILRCVPISNHLYFYWYRQILGQKVEFLVSFYNNEISEKSEIFDDQFSVERPDGSNFTLKIRSTKLEDSAMYFCASSPQWWRDPVYEQYFGPGTRLTVT.

This chain connects TRBV27 to TRBJ1-2, with D perhaps TRBD1 (6 bases). V was cut by 7 bases and J by 7 bases, with 16 bases left in between. Looked up from germline, CDR1 is MNHEY and CDR2 is SMNVEV (reference sequence). The CDR3 covers 13 residues. The CDR3 DNA sequence: TGTGCCAGCACGCCCACGGGGGGCGGTGGCTACACCTTC. Translating gives CASTPTGGGGYTF.